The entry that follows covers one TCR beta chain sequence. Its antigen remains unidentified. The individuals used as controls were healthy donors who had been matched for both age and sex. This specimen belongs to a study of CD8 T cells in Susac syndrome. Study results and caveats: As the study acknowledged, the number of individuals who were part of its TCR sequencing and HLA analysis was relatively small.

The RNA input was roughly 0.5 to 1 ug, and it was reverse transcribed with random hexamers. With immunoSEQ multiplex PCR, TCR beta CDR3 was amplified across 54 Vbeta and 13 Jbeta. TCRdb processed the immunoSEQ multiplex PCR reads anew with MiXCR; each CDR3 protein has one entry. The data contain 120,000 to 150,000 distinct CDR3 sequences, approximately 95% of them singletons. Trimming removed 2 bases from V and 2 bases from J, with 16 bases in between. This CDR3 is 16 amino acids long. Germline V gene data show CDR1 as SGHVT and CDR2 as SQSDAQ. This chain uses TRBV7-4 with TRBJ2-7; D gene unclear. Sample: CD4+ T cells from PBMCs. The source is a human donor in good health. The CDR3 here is CASSLPVVGPTYEQYF. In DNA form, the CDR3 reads TGTGCCAGCAGCTTACCTGTTGTCGGTCCAACCTACGAGCAGTACTTC.